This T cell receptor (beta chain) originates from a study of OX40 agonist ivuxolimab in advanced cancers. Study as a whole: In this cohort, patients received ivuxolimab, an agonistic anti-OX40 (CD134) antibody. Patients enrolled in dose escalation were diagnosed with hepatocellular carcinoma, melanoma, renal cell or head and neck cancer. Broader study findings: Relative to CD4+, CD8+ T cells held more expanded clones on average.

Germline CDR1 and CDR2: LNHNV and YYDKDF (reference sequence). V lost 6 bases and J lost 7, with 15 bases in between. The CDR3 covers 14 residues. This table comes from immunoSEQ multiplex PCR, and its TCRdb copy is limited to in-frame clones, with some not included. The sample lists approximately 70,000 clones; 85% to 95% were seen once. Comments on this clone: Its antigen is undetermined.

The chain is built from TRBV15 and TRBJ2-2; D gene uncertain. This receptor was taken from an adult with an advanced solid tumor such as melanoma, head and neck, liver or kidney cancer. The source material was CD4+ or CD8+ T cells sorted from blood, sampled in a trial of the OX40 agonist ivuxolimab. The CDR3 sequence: CATRSLPSGGELFF. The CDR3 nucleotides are TGTGCCACCAGGTCACTCCCCTCTGGCGGGGAGCTGTTTTTT. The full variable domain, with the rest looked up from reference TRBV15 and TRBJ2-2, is DAMVIQNPRYQVTQFGKPVTLSCSQTLNHNVMYWYQQKSSQAPKLLFHYYDKDFNNEADTPDNFQSRRPNTSFCFLDIRSPGLGDTAMYLCATRSLPSGGELFFGEGSRLTVL.